Following are 26 T cell receptor beta chains from one sample sequenced in a study of T cell responses to AZD1222 COVID-19 vaccine. Using immunoSEQ multiplex PCR, the repertoire was profiled, and TCRdb retains in-frame clones only, with some absent. The sample holds 150,000 or so clones, just over 90% seen once. The source was peripheral blood, collected on day 0 of AZD1222 vaccination. These receptors were obtained from an adult in good health.

The DNA for the CDR3 is TGCAGCGTTGTTCCCGGGACAGGGAGTGAAAAACTGTTTTTT. Amino acid sequence: CSVVPGTGSEKLFF. The chain recombines TRBV29-1 with TRBJ1-4; 9 bases agree with TRBD1. CDR3 length: 14 residues. Looked up from germline, CDR1 is SQVTM and CDR2 is ANQGSEA. Trimming cost V 4 bases and J 7 bases; bases outside gene matches: 7.

The J gene is TRBJ2-5, the V gene TRBV24-1; D perhaps matches TRBD1 (6 bases). CDR1 and CDR2 (germline): KGHDR, SFDVKD. CDR3 length equals 18 residues. V lost 4 bases, J lost 1 base, and 21 bases lay in between. The CDR3 nucleotides read TGTGCCACCAGTGACAGTACGGACAGTTTACTTCTCCAAGAGACCCAGTACTTC. Amino acids: CATSDSTDSLLLQETQYF.

The chain links TRBV27 to TRBJ1-2; a weak D match, TRBD1 (6 bases). CDR3 size: 12 residues. Germline V CDR1 and CDR2: MNHEY, SMNVEV (reference sequence). V was shortened by 5 bases and J by 7 bases, with 11 bases between the two germline ends. As DNA, the CDR3 is TGTGCCAGCAGTGCAAACAGGGTTGGCTACACCTTC. It yields the protein CASSANRVGYTF.

This chain links TRBV6-2 or TRBV6-3 with TRBJ1-1; D is ambiguous. The CDR3 is made up of 13 amino acids. V lost 5 bases, J lost 0 bases, and 7 bases lay in between. Germline-derived CDR1 and CDR2 are MNHEY and SVGEGT. The DNA of the CDR3 is TGTGCCAGCAGTCCCTCTCTGAACACTGAAGCTTTCTTT. This sequence encodes CASSPSLNTEAFF.

This clone was detected once. This chain links TRBV7-2 with TRBJ1-2; D is undetermined. CDR3 length: 14 amino acids. The germline V gene has CDR1 SGHTA and CDR2 FQGNSA. V gave up 5 bases and J gave up 2 bases, with 12 bases separating them. The CDR3 loop reads CASSPPGRNYGYTF. As DNA, the CDR3 is TGTGCCAGCAGCCCACCAGGACGCAACTATGGCTACACCTTC.

The chain joins TRBV2 to TRBJ1-1; 10 bases fit TRBD1. CDR3 length: 18 amino acids. CDR1 is SNHLY and CDR2 is FYNNEI in the germline V gene. V lost 1 base to trimming and J lost 1 base; unmatched junction nucleotides: 9. CDR3 sequence: CASSEVGQGVLGNTEAFF. The CDR3 DNA reads TGTGCCAGCAGTGAAGTCGGACAGGGGGTATTGGGGAACACTGAAGCTTTCTTT.

The chain joins TRBV28 to TRBJ1-6, with D perhaps matching TRBD1 (5 bases). The CDR3 has 15 residues. Trimming removed 8 bases from V and 14 bases from J, with 25 bases in between. From germline, CDR1 is MDHEN and CDR2 SYDVKM. CDR3 loop: CASLEGQGMRPALHF. The CDR3 coding sequence is TGTGCCAGCCTGGAAGGGCAGGGTATGAGGCCGGCCCTCCACTTT.

This chain links TRBV7-8 with TRBJ1-2; D is unresolved. The ends were cut back, 6 bases at V and 3 bases at J, with 11 bases in the middle. CDR3 length equals 13 residues. The germline V gene encodes CDR1 SGHVS and CDR2 FQNEAQ. In DNA, the CDR3 is TGTGCCAGCAGGGACGGACCAGACTATGGCTACACCTTC. It is translated as CASRDGPDYGYTF.

This clone came up once. The chain carries TRBV10-3 and TRBJ2-1; 8 nucleotides line up with TRBD1. The germline V gene has CDR1 ENHRY and CDR2 SYGVKD. With V trimmed by 6 bases and J by 10 bases, 11 bases remained unmatched. The length of the CDR3 is 14 residues. This CDR3 is CAIRDSQGVVEQFF. The CDR3 DNA is TGTGCCATCAGGGATTCACAGGGGGTGGTCGAGCAGTTCTTC.

The chain joins TRBV3-1 (or the pseudogene TRBV3-2) to TRBJ1-4; D not resolved. The CDR3 spans 15 residues. Trimming removed 4 bases at V and 5 bases at J, with 14 bases between. Germline lookup yields CDR1 LGHDT and CDR2 YNNKEL (reference sequence). This chain's CDR3 is CASSPIDRKNEKLFF. The DNA of the CDR3 is TGTGCCAGCAGCCCAATAGACCGCAAAAATGAAAAACTGTTTTTT.

The chain carries TRBV3-1 (or the pseudogene TRBV3-2) and TRBJ2-5; D is uncertain. The V end was cut by 0 bases, the J end by 4 bases, with 6 bases between. Per the germline V gene, CDR1 is LGHDT and CDR2 is YNNKEL (reference sequence). The CDR3 loop spans 13 amino acids. CDR3 residues: CASSQEVVETQYF. For the CDR3, the DNA is TGTGCCAGCAGCCAAGAGGTGGTAGAGACCCAGTACTTC.

V usage is TRBV6-2 or TRBV6-3 and J usage is TRBJ2-3, with D perhaps TRBD2 (6 bases). Trimming took 5 bases from V and 2 from J, leaving 8 bases between them. Germline loops: CDR1 MNHEY, CDR2 SVGEGT. This CDR3 is 13 amino acids long. The CDR3 loop is CASSRDSTDTQYF. For the CDR3, the DNA is TGTGCCAGCAGTCGGGACTCCACAGATACGCAGTATTTT.

The chain couples TRBV11-3 to TRBJ2-2; D possibly corresponds to TRBD2 (5 bases). Germline V gene sequence: CDR1 SGHNT, CDR2 YENEEA. This CDR3 region has 15 residues. With 4 bases removed from V and 3 bases from J, the gap between germline ends came to 12 bases. The CDR3 region is CASSYSQEDTGELFF. CDR3 nucleotide sequence: TGTGCCAGCAGCTATTCTCAGGAGGACACCGGGGAGCTGTTTTTT.

V is TRBV4-3 and J is TRBJ1-6; 8 bases align to TRBD1. V lost 0 bases and J lost 5; bases outside the gene matches: 6. The germline gives CDR1 LGHNA, CDR2 YSLEER. CDR3 length: 17 amino acids. Here the CDR3 reads CASSQDLGTGNNSPLHF. CDR3 sequence (DNA): TGCGCCAGCAGCCAAGACCTTGGGACAGGAAATAATTCACCCCTCCACTTT.

This chain links TRBV28 with TRBJ1-5; D is possibly TRBD1 (5 bases). V lost 7 bases to trimming and J lost 0 bases, with 19 bases between them. The CDR3 is 17 residues long. Germline CDR1 is MDHEN and CDR2 is SYDVKM. The CDR3 nucleotides read TGTGCCAGCATGAGTCAGGCAGGGTTCTTTAGCAATCAGCCCCAGCATTTT. This encodes CASMSQAGFFSNQPQHF. Based on the CDR3 plus reference TRBV28 and TRBJ1-5, the full variable domain is DVKVTQSSRYLVKRTGEKVFLECVQDMDHENMFWYRQDPGLGLRLIYFSYDVKMKEKGDIPEGYSVSREKKERFSLILESASTNQTSMYLCASMSQAGFFSNQPQHFGDGTRLSIL.

This chain uses TRBV5-5 with TRBJ2-7; unclear D gene. The CDR3 totals 16 residues. The germline V gene encodes CDR1 SGHKS and CDR2 YYEKEE (reference sequence). V was pared by 2 bases and J by 3 bases, with 18 bases between. CDR3 coding DNA: TGTGCCAGCAGCTTTTCAGAAGAATTTATTCTCTACGAGCAGTACTTC. The encoded protein is CASSFSEEFILYEQYF.

The chain joins TRBV28 to TRBJ1-5; perhaps TRBD1 as D (6 bases). This CDR3 contains 15 residues. CDR1 and CDR2 from the germline V gene are MDHEN and SYDVKM. Trimming pared 6 bases from V and 1 base from J, leaving 13 bases between. The CDR3 nucleotides read TGTGCCAGCAGATATAGGGGGGTCAGCAATCAGCCCCAGCATTTT. It encodes CASRYRGVSNQPQHF.

CDR3 nucleotides: TGTGCCAGCAGCGCGGAGCTCAGGACCGTTCGGACCCAGTACTTC. Protein sequence: CASSAELRTVRTQYF. This chain connects TRBV7-9 to TRBJ2-5; D is unresolved. This CDR3 region has 15 residues. Germline V gives CDR1 SEHNR, CDR2 FQNEAQ (reference sequence). V lost 5 bases and J lost 7, with 20 bases in between.

This chain uses TRBV5-6 with TRBJ1-1; maybe TRBD1 (5 bases). Germline V gene lookup returns CDR1 SGHDT and CDR2 YYEEEE. The CDR3 has 13 residues. V dropped 0 bases and J dropped 4 bases, with 7 bases sitting between them. The CDR3 DNA sequence: TGTGCCAGCAGCTTGGACGGGGGCACTGAAGCTTTCTTT. Protein sequence: CASSLDGGTEAFF.

This clone was recorded a few times. The chain links TRBV29-1 to TRBJ2-7, with D possibly TRBD1 on 7 matching bases. Trimming cost V 5 bases and J 3 bases, with 20 bases left between them. In germline, CDR1 is SQVTM, CDR2 ANQGSEA. The CDR3 spans 15 residues. Here the CDR3 reads CSVRQGGLLDYEQYF. CDR3 in DNA: TGCAGCGTTAGGCAGGGGGGCCTTCTAGACTACGAGCAGTACTTC.

This chain uses TRBV4-2 with TRBJ1-2; 7 nucleotides match TRBD1. V gave up 0 bases and J gave up 4 bases; unmatched junction bases: 14. The germline gives CDR1 LGHNA, CDR2 YNFKEQ. CDR3 size: 18 residues. The CDR3 region has the DNA TGTGCCAGCAGCCAAGATCCCTTTTCCGGGACAGAGGCCTATGGCTACACCTTC. This codes for CASSQDPFSGTEAYGYTF.

This rearrangement joins TRBV19 to TRBJ1-2, with TRBD1 matching 9 bases. The V gene's germline CDR1 is LNHDA and CDR2 SQIVND (reference sequence). The J segment lost 4 bases and the V segment lost 6 bases, leaving 6 bases of the junction unmatched. The CDR3 length is 14 residues. This CDR3 reads CASRVQGQGYGYTF. For the CDR3, the DNA is TGTGCCAGTAGGGTGCAGGGACAGGGCTATGGCTACACCTTC.

The chain is built from TRBV19 and TRBJ1-1; D unclear. CDR3 length: 13 amino acids. From germline, CDR1 is LNHDA and CDR2 SQIVND (reference sequence). Between the trimmed V and J ends, which lost 4 bases and 2 bases, there was a span of 8 bases. CDR3 residues: CASSNTDNTEAFF. In DNA, the CDR3 is TGTGCCAGTAGTAATACAGATAACACTGAAGCTTTCTTT.

In the case of this clone: This sample includes further DNA sequences coding for the same CDR3. V usage is TRBV27 and J usage is TRBJ2-6, with D possibly TRBD2 on 6 matching bases. CDR1 and CDR2 from the germline V gene are MNHEY and SMNVEV (reference sequence). CDR3 length: 15 amino acids. Trimming removed 3 bases from V and 3 bases from J, with 9 bases in between. The DNA for the CDR3 is TGTGCCAGCAGTTTGCGGGGCAGTGGGGCCAACGTCCTGACTTTC. Translated: CASSLRGSGANVLTF.

The rearrangement uses TRBV19 and TRBJ1-5; no clear D gene. The CDR3 consists of 12 residues. V lost 3 bases and J lost 9, with 9 bases in between. Germline CDR1 LNHDA, CDR2 SQIVND (reference sequence). The CDR3 loop reads CASSIAQRPQHF. The CDR3 nucleotides are TGTGCCAGTAGTATCGCCCAGCGGCCCCAGCATTTT.

This sequence joins TRBV28 and TRBJ2-3, with TRBD2 matching 12 bases. The CDR3 is made up of 22 amino acids. Trimming removed 5 bases from V and 0 bases from J; junction bases left unmatched: 21. CDR1 and CDR2 from the germline V gene are MDHEN and SYDVKM. This CDR3 reads CASSPSYLKTSGRFSSTDTQYF. In DNA, the CDR3 is TGTGCCAGCAGTCCCTCCTACCTTAAGACTAGCGGGAGATTTTCTAGCACAGATACGCAGTATTTT.